This TCR beta chain stems from a study of cytomegalovirus exposure and HLA in healthy donors. The V end lost 10 bases, the J end lost 4 bases, and 26 bases lay between the germline ends. CDR1 is SGHNT and CDR2 is YYREEE in the germline V gene (reference sequence). The CDR3 consists of 16 residues. The PCR ran on 60 Vbeta and 13 Jbeta primers. Only in-frame clones appear in the TCRdb table, and some are missing; sequencing was by immunoSEQ multiplex PCR. The sample lists over 150,000 clones; about 80% were seen once. The sequenced material came from PBMCs. The origin of this receptor is a man aged 18 to 29 in good health and CMV-seropositive. The chain carries TRBV5-4 and TRBJ2-5; D possibly corresponds to TRBD2 (7 bases). The CDR3, as DNA: TGTGCCGGTTCAGGTTGGGGGGGCGAGGGTCCAGAGACCCAGTACTTC. Protein sequence: CAGSGWGGEGPETQYF.